Sequencing of this T cell receptor beta chain was carried out in a study of T cells after yellow fever vaccination. Each CDR3 protein is one row after TCRdb ran MiXCR on the 5' RACE reads. The data contain about 350,000 distinct CDR3 sequences, about 7.8% of them seen just once; the ten biggest clones take up approximately 16%. Only a few counts were recorded for this clonotype. Antigen: not known. CDR3 size: 14 residues. Trimming took 3 bases from V and 4 from J, leaving 13 bases between them. Germline V gives CDR1 DFQATT, CDR2 SNEGSKA (reference sequence). Overall study results and limits: The booster response re-showed most primary clones: 96% CD4, around 90% CD8.

The source of this sequence is a man younger than 35 who received the YFV17D yellow fever vaccine. The chain links TRBV20-1 to TRBJ1-5; D possibly corresponds to TRBD1 (5 bases). Sequenced here: PBMCs, sampled about 41 days after the first yellow fever vaccination. The CDR3 DNA reads as TGCAGTGCTAGTCGGGGGTTGGATAATCAGCCCCAGCATTTT. It specifies CSASRGLDNQPQHF.